The sequence of this T cell receptor (beta chain) was determined in a study of blood T cells in healthy people across ages. CDR1 is SGDLS, CDR2 YYNGEE, per germline. Trimming removed 4 bases from V and 3 bases from J, with 11 bases in between. The CDR3 loop spans 15 amino acids. This clonotype was seen a few times. Using a J-beta primer mix together with a sample-barcoded 5' primer, a second PCR was run for roughly 6 to 12 cycles. TCRdb ran MiXCR on the 5' RACE reads and lists one entry per CDR3 protein. The repertoire consists of about 1.4 million distinct CDR3 sequences, with roughly 59% occurring once and the leading ten covering approximately 7%.

The sequencing sample was made of blood. The sequence was collected from a man between 18 and 35 years old in good health. The chain has TRBV9 and TRBJ2-6; weak D call: TRBD2 (5 bases). The CDR3 spells CASSPGVDGANVLTF. As DNA, the CDR3 is TGTGCCAGCAGCCCCGGGGTGGATGGGGCCAACGTCCTGACTTTC.